This entry features one TCR beta chain sequence. Its target is not known. These data are taken from a study of cytomegalovirus exposure and HLA in healthy donors. PCR amplification relied on 60 Vbeta primers (plus 13 Jbeta primers). Some clones are missing from TCRdb's copy, which holds only in-frame ones; the method was immunoSEQ multiplex PCR. The sample lists roughly 190,000 clones, over 60% occurring once. Study-level findings and limits: Analyzed later, association rates of TCRs varied across HLA loci, with DRB1 most and HLA-C fewest.

This receptor was obtained from a woman under 40 in good health and CMV-seropositive. Input material: PBMCs.

The CDR3 reads CASSSTGLAGGKGSYNEQFF. In nucleotides, the CDR3 is TGTGCCAGCAGCTCAACCGGACTAGCGGGAGGAAAGGGGTCCTACAATGAGCAGTTCTTC. The rearrangement joins TRBV7-3 to TRBJ2-1, with 14 bases aligning to TRBD2. The length of the CDR3 is 20 residues. With V trimmed by 4 bases and J by 1 base, 12 bases remained unmatched. The germline gives CDR1 SGHTA, CDR2 FQGTGA.